This T cell receptor (beta chain) was sequenced for a study of blood T cell repertoires in COVID-19. Study-level background: Some COVID-19 samples were acute and others convalescent; all came from the United States, Italy and Spain.

This clone was counted a single time. In the study's own analysis: For nucleated cells, counts were estimated from reference gene primer amplification. Generated by immunoSEQ multiplex PCR, the TCRdb table keeps only in-frame clones and is missing some. That table gives V, J and clone size, and the DNA gave D and trimming. The sample shows a few hundred thousand clones, approximately 88% of them seen only once. This TCR was recovered from a woman aged 35 to 49 who had recovered from COVID-19. Sequencing was done on a sample of peripheral blood.

CDR3 DNA: TGTGCCTGGACGGGACAGCTTACCTACGAGCAGTACTTC. This translates into CAWTGQLTYEQYF. The chain uses TRBV30 and TRBJ2-7, with TRBD1 matching 7 bases. The V and J ends lost 4 bases and 2 bases, in that order; junction bases with no gene match: 5. Germline-derived CDR1 and CDR2 are GTSNPN and SVGIG (reference sequence). This CDR3 has 13 amino acids.